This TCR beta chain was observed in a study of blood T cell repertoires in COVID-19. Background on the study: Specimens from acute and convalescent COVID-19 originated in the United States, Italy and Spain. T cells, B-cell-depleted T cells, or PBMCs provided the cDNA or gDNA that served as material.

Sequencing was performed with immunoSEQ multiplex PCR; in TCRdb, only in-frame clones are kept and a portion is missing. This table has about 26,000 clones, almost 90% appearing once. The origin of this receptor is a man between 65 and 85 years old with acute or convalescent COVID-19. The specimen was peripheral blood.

CDR3 in DNA: TGTGCCAGCAATCCAGAAGCGGGAGGAATCTACAATGAGCAGTTCTTC. Encoded protein: CASNPEAGGIYNEQFF. The genes are TRBV4-2 and TRBJ2-1; the match to TRBD2 covers 9 bases. Germline CDR1 reads LGHNA; CDR2 reads YNFKEQ. V lost 7 bases to trimming and J lost 3 bases; unmatched junction nucleotides: 10. The CDR3 contains 16 residues.